This section outlines one T cell receptor beta chain sequence together with its context. The antigen remains unidentified. The record originates from a study of vaccination effects on CD4 cells after COVID-19. Looking at the study overall: It was two doses of either the BNT162b2 or mRNA-1273 vaccine that participants received. General study findings and limits: The authors studied few convalescent patients and collected no early post-infection timepoints.

ViraFEST expansion of antigen-specific CD4+ T cells with viral peptide pools preceded sequencing. Investigators separated out CD4+ T cells once approximately 10 days of culture had passed. Vaccine recipients had no previous SARS-CoV-2 infection; their nucleocapsid antibodies were negative. Every well got a few million PBMC, which were grown with 8.5 to 10 IU/ml IL-2 and around 10 ug/ml peptides. Germline V gives CDR1 MNHNY, CDR2 SVGAGI (reference sequence). The CDR3 loop spans 13 amino acids. V trimming: 10 bases; J trimming: 9 bases; junction bases outside the gene matches: 10. Clones were sequenced by immunoSEQ multiplex PCR, and TCRdb holds only the in-frame ones, with some missing. The table lists around 79,000 clones, around 76% of them singletons.

The sequence was collected from a human donor who received a COVID-19 vaccine. The chain uses TRBV6-6 and TRBJ1-1, with TRBD1 identical over 11 bases. The input for sequencing was CD4+ T cells from PBMCs cultured with SARS-CoV-2 spike peptides, taken before COVID-19 vaccination. The CDR3 loop reads CAIRGQGAPKAFF. The CDR3 DNA reads as TGTGCCATCCGCGGACAGGGGGCCCCCAAAGCTTTCTTT.